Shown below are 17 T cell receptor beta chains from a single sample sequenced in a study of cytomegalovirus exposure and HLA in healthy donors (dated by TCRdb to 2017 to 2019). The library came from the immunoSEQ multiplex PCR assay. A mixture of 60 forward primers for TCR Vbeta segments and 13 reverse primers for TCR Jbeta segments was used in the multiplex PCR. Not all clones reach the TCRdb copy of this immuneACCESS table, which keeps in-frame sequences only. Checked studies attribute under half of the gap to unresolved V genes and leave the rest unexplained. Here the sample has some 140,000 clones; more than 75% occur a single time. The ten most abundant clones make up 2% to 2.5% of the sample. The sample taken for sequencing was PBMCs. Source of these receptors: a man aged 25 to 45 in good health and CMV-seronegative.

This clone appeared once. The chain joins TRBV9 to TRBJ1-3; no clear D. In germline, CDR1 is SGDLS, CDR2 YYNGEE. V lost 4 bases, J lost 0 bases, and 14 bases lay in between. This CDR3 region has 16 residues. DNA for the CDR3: TGTGCCAGCAGCCTTAACTCCCCCCCCTCTGGAAACACCATATATTTT. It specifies CASSLNSPPSGNTIYF.

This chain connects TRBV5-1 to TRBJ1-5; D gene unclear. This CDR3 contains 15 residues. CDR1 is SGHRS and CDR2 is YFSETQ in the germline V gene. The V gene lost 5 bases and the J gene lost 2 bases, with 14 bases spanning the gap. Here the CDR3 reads CASSPAVGGNQPQHF. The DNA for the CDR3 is TGCGCCAGCAGTCCGGCGGTGGGTGGCAATCAGCCCCAGCATTTT.

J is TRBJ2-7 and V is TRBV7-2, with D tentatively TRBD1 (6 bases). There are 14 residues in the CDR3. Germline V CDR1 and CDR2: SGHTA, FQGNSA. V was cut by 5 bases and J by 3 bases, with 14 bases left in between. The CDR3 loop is CASSPHQGNYEQYF. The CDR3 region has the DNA TGTGCCAGCAGCCCCCACCAGGGGAACTACGAGCAGTACTTC.

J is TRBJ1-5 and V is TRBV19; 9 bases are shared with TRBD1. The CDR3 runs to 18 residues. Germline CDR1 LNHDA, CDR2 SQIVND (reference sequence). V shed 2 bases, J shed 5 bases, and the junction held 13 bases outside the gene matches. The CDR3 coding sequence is TGTGCCAGTAGTATAAGGGGACGGGACAGGGTCGCCGATCAGCCCCAGCATTTT. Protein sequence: CASSIRGRDRVADQPQHF.

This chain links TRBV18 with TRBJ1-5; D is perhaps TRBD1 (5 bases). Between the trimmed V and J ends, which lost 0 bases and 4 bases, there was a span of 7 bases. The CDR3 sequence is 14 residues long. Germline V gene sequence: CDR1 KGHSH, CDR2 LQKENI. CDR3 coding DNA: TGTGCCAGCTCACCACCGGCAGGGAATCAGCCCCAGCATTTT. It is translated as CASSPPAGNQPQHF.

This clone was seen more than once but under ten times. The CDR3 nucleotides read TGTGCCAGTAGGAGACAGGCCTCTACTGGGGCCAACGTCCTGACTTTC. Protein product: CASRRQASTGANVLTF. This rearrangement joins TRBV19 to TRBJ2-6; weak D call: TRBD1 (6 bases). Germline CDR1 reads LNHDA; CDR2 reads SQIVND (reference sequence). The length of the CDR3 is 16 residues. Trimming pared 6 bases from V and 2 bases from J, leaving 14 bases between.

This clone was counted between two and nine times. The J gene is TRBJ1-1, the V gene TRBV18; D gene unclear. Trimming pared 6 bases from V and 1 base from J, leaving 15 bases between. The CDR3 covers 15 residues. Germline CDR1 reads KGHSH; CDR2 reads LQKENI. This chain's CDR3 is CASSLNGVRNTEAFF. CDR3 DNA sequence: TGTGCCAGCTCCCTTAATGGAGTGAGGAACACTGAAGCTTTCTTT.

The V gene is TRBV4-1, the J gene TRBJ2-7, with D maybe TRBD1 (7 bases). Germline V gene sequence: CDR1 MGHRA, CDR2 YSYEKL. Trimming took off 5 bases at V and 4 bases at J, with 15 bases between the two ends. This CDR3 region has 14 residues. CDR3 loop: CASSSSAGGYEQYF. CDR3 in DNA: TGCGCCAGCAGCTCCTCCGCAGGGGGGTACGAGCAGTACTTC.

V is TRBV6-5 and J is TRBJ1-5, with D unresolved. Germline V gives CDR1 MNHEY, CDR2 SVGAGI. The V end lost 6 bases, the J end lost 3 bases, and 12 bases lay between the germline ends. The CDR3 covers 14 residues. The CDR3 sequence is CASSITRFNQPQHF. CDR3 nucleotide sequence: TGTGCCAGCAGCATCACAAGATTCAATCAGCCCCAGCATTTT.

The CDR3 coding sequence is TGTGCCAGCAGTCTACAACAGGGAACAGATACGCAGTATTTT. Protein sequence: CASSLQQGTDTQYF. This rearrangement joins TRBV28 to TRBJ2-3; tentatively, D is TRBD1 (6 bases). Germline loops: CDR1 MDHEN, CDR2 SYDVKM. Trimming took 5 bases from V and 3 from J, leaving 12 bases between them. The CDR3 length is 14 residues.

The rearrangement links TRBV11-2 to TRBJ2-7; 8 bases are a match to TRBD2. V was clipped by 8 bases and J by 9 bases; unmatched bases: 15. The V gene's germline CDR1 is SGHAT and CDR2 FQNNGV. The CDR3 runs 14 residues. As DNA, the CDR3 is TGTGCCAGCCACTCGGGAGGGGCCTCCGGCGGGCAGTACTTC. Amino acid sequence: CASHSGGASGGQYF.

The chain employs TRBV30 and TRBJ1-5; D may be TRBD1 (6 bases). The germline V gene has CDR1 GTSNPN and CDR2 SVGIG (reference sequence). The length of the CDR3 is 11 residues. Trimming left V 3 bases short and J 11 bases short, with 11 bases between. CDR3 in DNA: TGTGCCTGGAGCTCCGGGACAACCCAGCATTTT. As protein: CAWSSGTTQHF.

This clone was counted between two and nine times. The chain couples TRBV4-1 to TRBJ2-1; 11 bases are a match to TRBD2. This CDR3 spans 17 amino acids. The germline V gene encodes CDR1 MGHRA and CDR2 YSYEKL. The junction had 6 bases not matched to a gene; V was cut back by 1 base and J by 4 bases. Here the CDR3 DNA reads TGCGCCAGCAGCCAAGGGGGAATAGCGGGAGGGTACAATGAGCAGTTCTTC. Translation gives CASSQGGIAGGYNEQFF.

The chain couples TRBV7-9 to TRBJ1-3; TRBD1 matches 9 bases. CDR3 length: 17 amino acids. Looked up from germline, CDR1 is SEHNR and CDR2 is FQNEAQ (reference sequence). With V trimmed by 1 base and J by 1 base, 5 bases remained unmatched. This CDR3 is CASSLEAGQGSGNTIYF. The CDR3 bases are TGTGCCAGCAGCTTAGAAGCGGGACAGGGTTCTGGAAACACCATATATTTT.

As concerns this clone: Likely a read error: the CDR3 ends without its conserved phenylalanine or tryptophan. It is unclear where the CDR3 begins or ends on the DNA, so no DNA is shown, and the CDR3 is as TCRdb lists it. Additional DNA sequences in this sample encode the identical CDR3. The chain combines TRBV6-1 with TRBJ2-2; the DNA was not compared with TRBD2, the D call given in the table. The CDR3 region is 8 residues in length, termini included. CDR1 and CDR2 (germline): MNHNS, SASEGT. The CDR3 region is CASSEALG.

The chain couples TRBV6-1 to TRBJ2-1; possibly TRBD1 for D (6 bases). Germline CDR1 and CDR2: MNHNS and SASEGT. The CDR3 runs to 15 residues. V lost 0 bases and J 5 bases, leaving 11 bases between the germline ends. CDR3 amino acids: CASSEAWGQDNEQFF. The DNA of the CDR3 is TGTGCCAGCAGTGAAGCCTGGGGGCAGGACAATGAGCAGTTCTTC.

CDR3 sequence: CASSQDPMGQWNHGYTF. In DNA, the CDR3 is TGTGCCAGCAGCCAAGATCCGATGGGACAATGGAACCACGGCTACACCTTC. J is TRBJ1-2 and V is TRBV4-2; a weak D match, TRBD1 (6 bases). V was clipped by 0 bases and J by 8 bases, with 22 bases between them. This CDR3 region has 17 residues. Germline lookup yields CDR1 LGHNA and CDR2 YNFKEQ.